Listed here are 27 T cell receptor beta chains from one sample, sequenced in a study of blood T cell repertoires in COVID-19. The method was immunoSEQ multiplex PCR; TCRdb's version includes in-frame clones alone and lacks a portion of them. The table includes hundreds of thousands of clones, roughly 90% detected once. Sequencing used PBMCs or T cells enriched from blood (not recorded which). The receptors shown here come from a woman aged 18 to 35 with acute COVID-19.

V gene TRBV28 combines with J gene TRBJ2-7; 8 nucleotides align to TRBD2. Germline CDR1 reads MDHEN; CDR2 reads SYDVKM. V lost 6 bases and J lost 6; bases outside the gene matches: 10. The CDR3 has 14 amino acids. The CDR3 DNA sequence: TGTGCCAGCAGAGCCGGGACTAGTGTGTTCGAGCAGTACTTC. Protein sequence: CASRAGTSVFEQYF.

This chain uses TRBV2 with TRBJ1-5; D unclear. CDR1 is SNHLY and CDR2 is FYNNEI in the germline V gene. CDR3 length: 14 amino acids. Between the trimmed V and J ends, which lost 3 bases and 6 bases, there was a span of 12 bases. The chain's CDR3 is CASSDGYSGQPQHF. The CDR3 region has the DNA TGTGCCAGCAGTGATGGGTATTCGGGTCAGCCCCAGCATTTT.

In this sample, this clone turned up once. This chain connects TRBV7-3 to TRBJ2-1; TRBD2 aligns across 7 bases. The CDR3 is 15 amino acids. Per the germline V gene, CDR1 is SGHTA and CDR2 is FQGTGA. V shed 1 base, J shed 2 bases, and the junction held 2 bases outside the gene matches. CDR3 nucleotide sequence: TGTGCCAGCAGCTTAAGCGGGAGCCCCTACAATGAGCAGTTCTTC. Residues: CASSLSGSPYNEQFF.

The count of this clone is one. This sequence joins TRBV27 and TRBJ1-2; possibly TRBD1 for D (5 bases). This CDR3 spans 14 amino acids. The germline CDR1 and CDR2 sequences are MNHEY and SMNVEV (reference sequence). Trimming cost V 3 bases and J 2 bases, with 10 bases left between them. The CDR3 loop is CASSFRGENYGYTF. CDR3 bases: TGTGCCAGCAGTTTTCGGGGGGAGAACTATGGCTACACCTTC.

This sequence joins TRBV4-1 and TRBJ1-2; D uncertain. The V end lost 1 base, the J end lost 1 base, and 7 bases lay between the germline ends. There are 14 residues in the CDR3. Germline CDR1 is MGHRA and CDR2 is YSYEKL. In nucleotides, the CDR3 is TGCGCCAGCAGCCAAGTTCTGAGTAACTATGGCTACACCTTC. Translated: CASSQVLSNYGYTF.

This clone has more than one count but fewer than ten. The chain employs TRBV10-3 and TRBJ1-6; 8 bases map to TRBD1. CDR3 length equals 16 residues. The V segment lost 5 bases and the J segment 9 bases; nucleotides outside the gene matches: 12. Looked up from germline, CDR1 is ENHRY and CDR2 is SYGVKD. The CDR3 sequence is CAISSKEGQGFSPLHF. In nucleotides, the CDR3 is TGTGCCATCAGTTCCAAAGAAGGACAGGGCTTTTCACCCCTCCACTTT.

The rearrangement uses TRBV4-1 and TRBJ2-4; 10 bases map to TRBD2. Germline CDR1 MGHRA, CDR2 YSYEKL. There are 18 residues in the CDR3. Germline trimming cut 2 bases from V and 7 bases from J; bases unmatched to any gene: 14. The CDR3 is CASSQSGYSGRLGNIQYF. CDR3 coding DNA: TGCGCCAGCAGCCAAAGTGGATATAGCGGGAGGTTGGGGAACATTCAGTACTTC.

The chain recombines TRBV30 with TRBJ1-2; D not certain. Trimming pared 0 bases from V and 4 bases from J, leaving 12 bases between. The CDR3 runs to 14 residues. Germline V gene lookup returns CDR1 GTSNPN and CDR2 SVGIG (reference sequence). The CDR3 protein is CAWSVNTLRYGYTF. The CDR3 DNA follows: TGTGCCTGGAGTGTTAACACCCTTCGCTATGGCTACACCTTC.

This chain uses TRBV28 with TRBJ1-5; perhaps TRBD1 as D (6 bases). The CDR3 loop spans 16 amino acids. With 3 bases removed from V and 6 bases from J, the gap between germline ends came to 18 bases. Germline V gene lookup returns CDR1 MDHEN and CDR2 SYDVKM. Written as DNA, the CDR3 is TGTGCCAGCAGTTTGGGTCGACAGGCCAAGGGTCAGCCCCAGCATTTT. Its translation: CASSLGRQAKGQPQHF.

V usage is TRBV20-1 and J usage is TRBJ2-1; possible D gene TRBD1, 6 bases. V lost 3 bases, J lost 16 bases, and 13 bases lay in between. The CDR3 covers 10 residues. The germline gives CDR1 DFQATT, CDR2 SNEGSKA (reference sequence). The CDR3 DNA sequence: TGCAGTGCTAGGGATACAGGGATCTTCTTC. It codes for CSARDTGIFF.

This chain connects TRBV3-1 (or the pseudogene TRBV3-2) to TRBJ2-7, with 10 nucleotides matching TRBD2. The CDR3 runs to 13 residues. Looked up from germline, CDR1 is LGHDT and CDR2 is YNNKEL (reference sequence). Losses at the gene ends were 4 bases for V and 4 bases for J; bases not matched to a gene: 1. CDR3 in amino acids: CASSRSGRYEQYF. In nucleotides, the CDR3 is TGTGCCAGCAGCCGTAGCGGGAGGTACGAGCAGTACTTC.

The chain recombines TRBV6-5 with TRBJ2-1; 9 bases align to TRBD2. The length of the CDR3 is 15 residues. V gave up 7 bases and J gave up 2 bases; unmatched junction bases: 6. CDR1 is MNHEY and CDR2 is SVGAGI in the germline V gene. CDR3 coding DNA: TGTGCCAGCATTTCTAGCGGGACACCCTACAATGAGCAGTTCTTC. As protein: CASISSGTPYNEQFF.

This clone has just one count. The chain is built from TRBV5-1 and TRBJ2-7, with 14 nucleotides matching TRBD2. Germline CDR1 SGHRS, CDR2 YFSETQ. The CDR3 is made up of 16 amino acids. The ends lost 4 bases at V and 2 bases at J; junction bases unmatched: 5. CDR3 sequence reads: CASSVGTSGSPYEQYF. The CDR3 nucleotides are TGCGCCAGCAGCGTCGGGACTAGCGGGAGCCCCTACGAGCAGTACTTC.

The rearrangement uses TRBV19 and TRBJ1-5, with D possibly matching TRBD1 (5 bases). V was cut by 1 base and J by 4 bases, with 14 bases left in between. This CDR3 spans 16 amino acids. Germline V gene data show CDR1 as LNHDA and CDR2 as SQIVND (reference sequence). The DNA for the CDR3 is TGTGCCAGTAGTATAGGGGCGGGGGGGGTGAATCAGCCCCAGCATTTT. Its protein is CASSIGAGGVNQPQHF.

The chain links TRBV12-3 or TRBV12-4 to TRBJ1-4; perhaps TRBD1 as D (5 bases). CDR3 length: 13 residues. The V end was cut by 3 bases, the J end by 12 bases, with 14 bases between. The CDR3 sequence is CASSFRAADELFF. CDR3 DNA: TGTGCCAGCAGTTTCAGGGCGGCCGATGAACTGTTTTTT.

The chain has TRBV9 and TRBJ2-3; 8 nucleotides match TRBD2. Trimming at V came to 0 bases and at J to 2 bases, leaving 8 bases not matched to a gene. The CDR3 totals 17 residues. Germline-derived CDR1 and CDR2 are SGDLS and YYNGEE. CDR3 residues: CASSVVEREFTTDTQYF. For the CDR3, the DNA is TGTGCCAGCAGCGTAGTTGAGCGGGAGTTTACCACAGATACGCAGTATTTT.

This sequence joins TRBV3-1 (or the pseudogene TRBV3-2) and TRBJ2-3; 7 positions match TRBD2. This CDR3 has 16 amino acids. The J segment lost 2 bases and the V segment lost 4 bases, leaving 9 bases of the junction unmatched. Germline loops: CDR1 LGHDT, CDR2 YNNKEL (reference sequence). CDR3 amino acids: CASSPKGLGFTDTQYF. CDR3 nucleotides: TGTGCCAGCAGCCCCAAAGGACTAGGCTTCACAGATACGCAGTATTTT.

V is TRBV11-1 and J is TRBJ1-1, with D tentatively TRBD1 (6 bases). CDR1 and CDR2 (germline): SGHAT, FQDESV (reference sequence). The CDR3 spans 14 residues. The V end was cut by 2 bases, the J end by 1 base, with 8 bases between. The CDR3 protein is CASSLHRANTEAFF. The CDR3 bases are TGTGCCAGCAGCTTACACAGGGCGAACACTGAAGCTTTCTTT. Full variable domain (outside the CDR3, taken from reference TRBV11-1 and TRBJ1-1): EAEVAQSPRYKITEKSQAVAFWCDPISGHATLYWYRQILGQGPELLVQFQDESVVDDSQLPKDRFSAERLKGVDSTLKIQPAELGDSAMYLCASSLHRANTEAFFGQGTRLTVV.

The rearrangement joins TRBV5-4 to TRBJ1-1; TRBD1 matches 7 bases. Germline loops: CDR1 SGHNT, CDR2 YYREEE (reference sequence). V lost 3 bases and J lost 0; bases outside the gene matches: 11. The length of the CDR3 is 17 residues. This chain's CDR3 is CASSSGQGGIMNTEAFF. The CDR3, as DNA: TGTGCCAGCAGCTCCGGGCAGGGGGGAATCATGAACACTGAAGCTTTCTTT.

The V call is TRBV6-5, the J call TRBJ1-1, with 9 bases identical to TRBD1. The CDR3 is 14 amino acids. After removal of 11 bases from V and 3 bases from J, the junction contained 10 bases not matched to a gene. Germline CDR1 and CDR2: MNHEY and SVGAGI. Here the CDR3 reads CASSNRGRDTEAFF. The CDR3 nucleotides read TGTGCCTCCTCAAACAGGGGGCGCGACACTGAAGCTTTCTTT.

V and J are TRBV4-2 and TRBJ2-7; no clear D. The CDR3 loop spans 13 amino acids. V dropped 0 bases and J dropped 0 bases, with 3 bases sitting between them. The germline CDR1 and CDR2 sequences are LGHNA and YNFKEQ. The CDR3 reads CASSQDSSYEQYF. DNA for the CDR3: TGTGCCAGCAGCCAAGACAGCTCCTACGAGCAGTACTTC.

V usage is TRBV7-8 and J usage is TRBJ1-5; possibly TRBD1 for D (6 bases). The CDR3 extends over 13 amino acids. CDR1 is SGHVS, CDR2 FQNEAQ, per germline. V lost 6 bases and J lost 2, with 8 bases in between. CDR3 in DNA: TGTGCCAGCAGACAGGGCCGCAATCAGCCCCAGCATTTT. Translating gives CASRQGRNQPQHF.

The chain carries TRBV14 and TRBJ1-4; TRBD1 is a possible D gene (5 bases). V dropped 1 base and J dropped 2 bases, with 8 bases sitting between them. The germline gives CDR1 SGHDN, CDR2 FVKESK. The CDR3 runs to 15 residues. The CDR3 sequence is CASSQAGITNEKLFF. Here the CDR3 DNA reads TGTGCCAGCAGCCAAGCAGGGATCACTAATGAAAAACTGTTTTTT.

V gene TRBV30 combines with J gene TRBJ1-1; D remains unclear. With 0 bases removed from V and 11 bases from J, the gap between germline ends came to 13 bases. Germline loops: CDR1 GTSNPN, CDR2 SVGIG (reference sequence). This CDR3 spans 12 amino acids. CDR3 sequence reads: CAWSVPRGWAFF. In DNA form, the CDR3 reads TGTGCCTGGAGTGTACCGCGCGGCTGGGCTTTCTTT.

This clone was recorded only once. The chain recombines TRBV28 with TRBJ2-2; 7 bases line up with TRBD1. V lost 10 bases and J lost 13; bases outside the gene matches: 21. The CDR3 loop spans 15 amino acids. Germline values: CDR1 MDHEN, CDR2 SYDVKM. The DNA for the CDR3 is TGTGCCACCCGATTGGAGGACAGGCGTAGGGAGTGGCTGTTTTTT. This encodes CATRLEDRRREWLFF. Full variable domain (outside the CDR3, taken from reference TRBV28 and TRBJ2-2): DVKVTQSSRYLVKRTGEKVFLECVQDMDHENMFWYRQDPGLGLRLIYFSYDVKMKEKGDIPEGYSVSREKKERFSLILESASTNQTSMYLCATRLEDRRREWLFFGEGSRLTVL.

The V call is TRBV5-5, the J call TRBJ2-6, with D possibly being TRBD1 (5 bases). V was shortened by 7 bases and J by 2 bases, with 13 bases between the two germline ends. This CDR3 is built from 15 residues. CDR1 is SGHKS, CDR2 YYEKEE, per germline (reference sequence). The CDR3 here is CASGPGRAGANVLTF. CDR3 DNA: TGTGCCAGCGGGCCTGGCAGGGCTGGGGCCAACGTCCTGACTTTC.

The chain has TRBV27 and TRBJ1-6; a possible D gene is TRBD1 (6 bases). The length of the CDR3 is 16 residues. V lost 5 bases to trimming and J lost 6 bases, with 17 bases between them. Germline-derived CDR1 and CDR2 are MNHEY and SMNVEV (reference sequence). CDR3 nucleotide sequence: TGTGCCAGCAGTCTACTCCCAGGGGTTGCTAATTCACCCCTCCACTTT. Protein product: CASSLLPGVANSPLHF.